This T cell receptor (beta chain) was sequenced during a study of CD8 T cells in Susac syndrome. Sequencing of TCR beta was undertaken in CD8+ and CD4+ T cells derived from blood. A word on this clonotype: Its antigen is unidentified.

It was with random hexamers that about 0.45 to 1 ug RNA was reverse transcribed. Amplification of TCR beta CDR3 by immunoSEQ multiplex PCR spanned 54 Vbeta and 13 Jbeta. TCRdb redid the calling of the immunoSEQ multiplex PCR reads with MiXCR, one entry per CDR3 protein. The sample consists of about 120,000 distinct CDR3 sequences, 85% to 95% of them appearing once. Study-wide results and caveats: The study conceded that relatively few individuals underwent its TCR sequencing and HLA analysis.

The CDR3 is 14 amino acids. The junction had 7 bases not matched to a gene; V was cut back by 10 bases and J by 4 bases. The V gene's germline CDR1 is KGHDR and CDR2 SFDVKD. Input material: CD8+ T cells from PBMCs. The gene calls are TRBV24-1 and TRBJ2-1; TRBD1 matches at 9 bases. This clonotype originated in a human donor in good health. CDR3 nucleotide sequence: TGTGCCACGTCCCCGGGACAGGGATACAATGAGCAGTTCTTC. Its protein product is CATSPGQGYNEQFF.